The rows below give T cell receptor beta chains drawn from one sample of a study of T cell responses to AZD1222 COVID-19 vaccine. Here immunoSEQ multiplex PCR was the method, and the copy in TCRdb shows in-frame clones only, minus some. This sample carries over 150,000 clones, 92% of them seen once, and the ten largest clones take over 9.5%. Sample: peripheral blood, taken on day 0 of AZD1222 vaccination. Receptors were obtained from an adult in good health. Both conserved end residues are part of each CDR3. Size is omitted from some rows. Given values are once, few, many or a class for expanded clones.

v_gene: TRBV7-9; abundance: .; j_gene: TRBJ2-2; CDR3aa: CASSFNRHTGELFF
v_gene: TRBV6-5; abundance: few; j_gene: TRBJ1-5; CDR3aa: CASSYDSKQPQHF
v_gene: TRBV6-2/TRBV6-3; abundance: once; j_gene: TRBJ2-1; CDR3aa: CASSYMDTYNEQFF
v_gene: TRBV2; abundance: .; j_gene: TRBJ1-1; CDR3aa: CASSDGDTEAFF
v_gene: TRBV6-5; abundance: few; j_gene: TRBJ1-2; CDR3aa: CASTRQGSGYTF
v_gene: TRBV18; abundance: .; j_gene: TRBJ1-2; CDR3aa: CASSSYRDSGYTF
v_gene: TRBV7-6; abundance: .; j_gene: TRBJ2-5; CDR3aa: CASSLVGEASGGRETQYF
v_gene: TRBV12-3/TRBV12-4; abundance: once; j_gene: TRBJ1-2; CDR3aa: CASSSDLYGYTF
v_gene: TRBV5-1; abundance: .; j_gene: TRBJ2-2; CDR3aa: CASSLGPAEVNTGELFF
v_gene: TRBV4-1; abundance: .; j_gene: TRBJ2-7; CDR3aa: CASSQGVGSPYEQYF
v_gene: TRBV7-2; abundance: .; j_gene: TRBJ1-2; CDR3aa: CASSQTKTGGATNYGYTF
v_gene: TRBV5-1; abundance: .; j_gene: TRBJ2-1; CDR3aa: CASSLGGTSGNEQFF
v_gene: TRBV5-6; abundance: .; j_gene: TRBJ2-1; CDR3aa: CASSFRTGTYNEQFF
v_gene: TRBV12-5; abundance: .; j_gene: TRBJ1-2; CDR3aa: CASGLVLGGRRRGYTF
v_gene: TRBV18; abundance: .; j_gene: TRBJ2-7; CDR3aa: CASSPQGAGVIAEQYF
v_gene: TRBV7-8; abundance: .; j_gene: TRBJ1-4; CDR3aa: CASSPGSSLFF
v_gene: TRBV11-2; abundance: .; j_gene: TRBJ1-1; CDR3aa: CASSFQTEAFF
v_gene: TRBV30; abundance: .; j_gene: TRBJ1-4; CDR3aa: CAWSGPPGSTNEKLFF
v_gene: TRBV30; abundance: once; j_gene: TRBJ2-3; CDR3aa: CAWSDGLASTDTQYF
v_gene: TRBV28; abundance: .; j_gene: TRBJ2-2; CDR3aa: CASSPGTLPGELFF
v_gene: TRBV5-1; abundance: .; j_gene: TRBJ1-1; CDR3aa: CASSSTGTGELAFF
v_gene: TRBV10-1; abundance: .; j_gene: TRBJ1-1; CDR3aa: CASSEWEGEGDEAFF
v_gene: TRBV2; abundance: .; j_gene: TRBJ1-6; CDR3aa: CASGVGSSYNSPLHF
v_gene: TRBV19; abundance: .; j_gene: TRBJ2-7; CDR3aa: CASKSYRESYEQYF